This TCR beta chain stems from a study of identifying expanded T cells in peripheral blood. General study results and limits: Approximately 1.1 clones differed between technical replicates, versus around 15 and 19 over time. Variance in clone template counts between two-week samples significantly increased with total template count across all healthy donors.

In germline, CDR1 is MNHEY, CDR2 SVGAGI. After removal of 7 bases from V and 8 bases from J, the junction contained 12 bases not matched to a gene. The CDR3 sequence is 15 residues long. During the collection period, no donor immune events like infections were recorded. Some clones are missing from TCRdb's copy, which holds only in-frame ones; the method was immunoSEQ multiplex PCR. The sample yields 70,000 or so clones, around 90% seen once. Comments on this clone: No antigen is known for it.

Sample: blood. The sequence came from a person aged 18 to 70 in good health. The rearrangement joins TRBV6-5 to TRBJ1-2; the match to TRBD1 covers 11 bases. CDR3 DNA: TGTGCCAGCACCCCTAGGACAGGGGGCGTGTGGGGCTACACCTTC. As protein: CASTPRTGGVWGYTF.